These 7 T cell receptor beta chains came from one sample sequenced in a study of blood T cells in healthy people across ages. With a J-beta primer mix and a sample-barcoded 5' primer, a second PCR ran roughly 6 to 11 cycles. Each CDR3 protein gets one entry after TCRdb re-called the 5' RACE reads with MiXCR. Of 1.8 million or so distinct CDR3 sequences detected, approximately 39% appear once; the ten largest clones hold 20% to 25%. The sample consisted of blood. The receptors were gathered from a human donor in good health.

V usage is TRBV5-1 and J usage is TRBJ2-7; D uncertain. The CDR3 has 15 amino acids. Trimming removed 0 bases at V and 4 bases at J, with 14 bases between. Per the germline V gene, CDR1 is SGHRS and CDR2 is YFSETQ. CDR3 residues: CASSLGTVPPYEQYF. DNA for the CDR3: TGCGCCAGCAGCTTGGGTACGGTACCTCCGTACGAGCAGTACTTC. Drawing the rest from reference TRBV5-1 and TRBJ2-7, the complete variable domain is KAGVTQTPRYLIKTRGQQVTLSCSPISGHRSVSWYQQTPGQGLQFLFEYFSETQRNKGNFPGRFSGRQFSNSRSEMNVSTLELGDSALYLCASSLGTVPPYEQYFGPGTRLTVT.

In its sample, this clonotype was seen a few times. The chain couples TRBV11-2 to TRBJ2-4, with 8 bases fitting TRBD1. The J call is doubtful: the DNA matches TRBJ2-7 better. The CDR3 is made up of 16 amino acids. Germline CDR1 is SGHAT and CDR2 is FQNNGV. CDR3: CASSGMAGGFVYEQYF. CDR3 bases: TGTGCCAGCTCGGGTATGGCAGGGGGCTTCGTCTACGAGCAGTACTTC.

This clonotype was picked up a small number of times. This chain links TRBV20-1 with TRBJ2-1; D is unresolved. The CDR3 covers 16 residues. Germline CDR1 DFQATT, CDR2 SNEGSKA (reference sequence). Trimming pared 0 bases from V and 1 base from J, leaving 13 bases between. The CDR3 DNA follows: TGCAGTGCTAGAGATCAAAGTGCGGTGTCCTACAATGAGCAGTTCTTC. It codes for CSARDQSAVSYNEQFF.

The chain links TRBV24-1 to TRBJ1-6; D gene uncertain. The CDR3 has 13 residues. V was clipped by 11 bases and J by 8 bases, with 15 bases between them. Germline V gene data show CDR1 as KGHDR and CDR2 as SFDVKD. The CDR3 bases are TGTGCCAACTACAACTTTGGAGATTCACCCCTCCACTTT. As protein: CANYNFGDSPLHF.

CDR3 in amino acids: CATAGAGKLFGTEAFF. The CDR3 bases are TGTGCCACCGCGGGGGCAGGGAAGTTATTCGGAACTGAAGCTTTCTTT. The chain joins TRBV7-9 to TRBJ1-1; possibly TRBD1 for D (6 bases). V was trimmed by 10 bases and J by 5 bases, leaving 26 bases between them. The CDR3 is 16 residues long. Per germline, CDR1 SEHNR and CDR2 FQNEAQ (reference sequence).

This rearrangement joins TRBV9 to TRBJ2-3, with D hard to call. V lost 4 bases, J lost 6 bases, and 24 bases lay in between. Germline CDR1 and CDR2: SGDLS and YYNGEE. CDR3 length: 17 amino acids. DNA for the CDR3: TGTGCCAGCAGCCCCCAACATAGGATGTTCTATTCGGATACGCAGTATTTT. Translation gives CASSPQHRMFYSDTQYF.

This chain uses TRBV5-4 with TRBJ1-2; 8 nucleotides line up with TRBD1. There are 15 residues in the CDR3. Trimming at V came to 5 bases and at J to 5 bases, leaving 11 bases not matched to a gene. Germline assignment: CDR1 SGHNT and CDR2 YYREEE (reference sequence). The CDR3 loop reads CASRHVADRGYGYTF. In DNA form, the CDR3 reads TGTGCCAGCAGACATGTAGCCGACAGGGGTTATGGCTACACCTTC.